These T cell receptor beta chains were read from a single sample in a study of OX40 agonist ivuxolimab in advanced cancers. Only in-frame clones appear in the TCRdb table, and some are missing; sequencing was by immunoSEQ multiplex PCR. The sample yields about 40,000 clones, around 88% seen once. The material sequenced was CD4+ or CD8+ T cells sorted from blood, taken in a trial of the OX40 agonist ivuxolimab. These receptors all stem from an adult with an advanced solid tumor such as melanoma, head and neck, liver or kidney cancer. Each CDR3 is given with its conserved first and last residue. A D gene is named only where the DNA matches it firmly. Not every row has a clone size; where given, it reads once, few, many or a size class.

>TRBV7-8|TRBJ2-5|NA|TRBD2
CASSLTSGTSETQYF
TGTGCCAGCAGCTTGACTAGCGGGACTTCGGAGACCCAGTACTTC
>TRBV30|TRBJ1-4|NA|NA
CAWKSGLVNEKLFF
TGTGCCTGGAAGTCGGGGCTGGTTAATGAAAAACTGTTTTTT
>TRBV19|TRBJ2-3|NA|NA
CASRAWGSPDTQYF
TGTGCCAGTAGGGCCTGGGGCTCCCCAGATACGCAGTATTTT
>TRBV5-8|TRBJ2-1|NA|TRBD2
CASSFGLAGGYNEQFF
TGTGCCAGCAGCTTCGGGCTAGCGGGAGGATACAATGAGCAGTTCTTC
>TRBV5-1|TRBJ2-7|NA|NA
CASSGEGVSWGDEQYF
TGCGCCAGCAGCGGGGAAGGGGTGAGCTGGGGTGACGAGCAGTACTTC
>TRBV6-5|TRBJ2-7|few|TRBD2
CASSYSFAGAIYEQYF
TGTGCCAGCAGTTACTCTTTCGCGGGAGCCATCTACGAGCAGTACTTC
>TRBV11-2|TRBJ1-2|NA|NA
CASSSMGGEYGYTF
TGTGCCAGCAGCTCTATGGGGGGAGAATATGGCTACACCTTC
>TRBV6-5|TRBJ2-2|NA|NA
CASSYSSETTGELFF
TGTGCCAGCAGTTACTCGAGCGAGACAACCGGGGAGCTGTTTTTT
>TRBV27|TRBJ2-2|NA|NA
CASSYLGAGELFF
TGTGCCAGCAGTTATTTAGGGGCCGGGGAGCTGTTTTTT
>TRBV27|TRBJ1-2|NA|TRBD1
CASSLTGVDYGYTF
TGTGCCAGCAGTTTGACAGGGGTAGACTATGGCTACACCTTC
>TRBV7-3|TRBJ2-1|NA|TRBD1
CASSSGDGQGNNEQFF
TGTGCCAGCAGCTCTGGGGACGGACAGGGAAATAATGAGCAGTTCTTC
>TRBV4-2|TRBJ2-7|few|TRBD2
CASSLTGTSNVQYF
TGTGCCAGCAGCCTTACCGGGACTAGTAACGTGCAGTACTTC
>TRBV27|TRBJ2-1|NA|NA
CASSLRGSYNEQFF
TGTGCCAGCAGTTTGAGGGGGTCCTACAATGAGCAGTTCTTC
>TRBV6-6|TRBJ1-2|NA|NA
CASSYSTLPPYGYTF
TGTGCCAGCAGTTACTCGACCTTACCCCCTTATGGCTACACCTTC
>TRBV6-6|TRBJ1-1|NA|NA
CASSYTISSNTEAFF
TGTGCCAGCAGTTATACCATCAGCAGTAACACTGAAGCTTTCTTT
>TRBV7-9|TRBJ2-5|NA|TRBD2
CASSTRLAGDGETQYF
TGTGCCAGCAGCACCAGACTAGCGGGAGACGGAGAGACCCAGTACTTC
>TRBV12-5|TRBJ2-2|NA|NA
CASGGPNTGELFF
TGTGCTAGTGGAGGGCCGAACACCGGGGAGCTGTTTTTT
>TRBV7-9|TRBJ2-7|NA|NA
CASSWGKGEQYF
TGTGCCAGCAGCTGGGGGAAAGGGGAGCAGTACTTC
>TRBV4-1|TRBJ1-5|NA|TRBD1
CASSLDRGRRQPQHF
TGCGCCAGCAGCCTTGACAGGGGGCGAAGACAGCCCCAGCATTTT
>TRBV5-1|TRBJ2-1|NA|NA
CASSFGGNYNEQFF
TGCGCCAGCAGCTTTGGCGGGAACTACAATGAGCAGTTCTTC
>TRBV5-1|TRBJ2-2|NA|NA
CASSLVQARESGELFF
TGCGCCAGCAGCTTGGTGCAGGCGCGCGAGTCCGGGGAGCTGTTTTTT
>TRBV6-1|TRBJ2-1|NA|TRBD1
CASSPWTGYNEQFF
TGTGCCAGCAGTCCGTGGACAGGGTACAATGAGCAGTTCTTC
>TRBV28|TRBJ1-5|NA|NA
CASSLFGRNSNQPQHF
TGTGCCAGCAGCCTCTTCGGACGGAATAGCAATCAGCCCCAGCATTTT
>TRBV2|TRBJ2-1|NA|TRBD2
CASSPGTSGFNEQFF
TGTGCCAGCAGTCCCGGGACTAGCGGGTTCAATGAGCAGTTCTTC
>TRBV28|TRBJ2-2|NA|NA
CASSLSQGVDSGELFF
TGTGCCAGCAGTTTAAGTCAGGGCGTTGATTCCGGGGAGCTGTTTTTT
>TRBV28|TRBJ2-5|medium-sized|NA
CASSLLGGETQYF
TGTGCCAGCAGTTTATTGGGGGGAGAGACCCAGTACTTC
>TRBV15|TRBJ2-1|NA|TRBD2
CATSRRRGDYSYYNEQFF
TGTGCCACCAGCAGACGACGGGGGGACTACTCGTACTACAATGAGCAGTTCTTC
>TRBV7-9|TRBJ2-1|NA|NA
CASSSDGSYNEQFF
TGTGCCAGCAGCTCAGACGGGAGTTACAATGAGCAGTTCTTC
>TRBV11-2|TRBJ2-1|NA|NA
CASSLAGKGDEQFF
TGTGCCAGCAGCTTAGCCGGGAAGGGGGATGAGCAGTTCTTC
>TRBV28|TRBJ2-7|NA|TRBD2
CASSFPYLQGSGRYEQYF
TGTGCCAGCAGTTTCCCCTACCTTCAGGGTAGCGGGAGGTACGAGCAGTACTTC
>TRBV27|TRBJ2-7|NA|NA
CASSFGGSSYEQYF
TGTGCCAGCAGTTTCGGAGGGAGCTCCTACGAGCAGTACTTC
>TRBV10-3|TRBJ2-3|NA|TRBD2
CAISESSGRAWDTQYF
TGTGCCATCAGTGAGAGTAGCGGGAGGGCCTGGGATACGCAGTATTTT
>TRBV12-1|TRBJ2-7|NA|NA
CASSFGLHGEQYF
TGTGCCAGCAGCTTTGGACTACACGGCGAGCAGTACTTC